These T cell receptor beta chains were read from a single sample in a study of T cell responses to AZD1222 COVID-19 vaccine. The assay was immunoSEQ multiplex PCR, and TCRdb's table has in-frame clones only and misses some. The repertoire holds about 180,000 clones, with 92% as singletons. This specimen consisted of peripheral blood, obtained 28 days after the second AZD1222 dose. These receptors all come from an adult who received the AZD1222 COVID-19 vaccine. The CDR3 runs from the conserved cysteine through the conserved F or W. The D gene is left open where the match is weak. A row's size may be missing; if present it is once, few, many or a size class.

clone size: once; J gene: TRBJ1-2; V gene: TRBV28; D gene: NA; CDR3 length: 13; CDR3 DNA: TGTGCCAGCAGTTTGGGGGTTGTGGATGGCTACACCTTC; CDR3 protein: CASSLGVVDGYTF
clone size: NA; J gene: TRBJ2-2; V gene: TRBV2; D gene: TRBD2; CDR3 length: 15; CDR3 DNA: TGTGCCAGCAGTGTTAGCGGGAGGAACACCGGGGAGCTGTTTTTT; CDR3 protein: CASSVSGRNTGELFF
clone size: NA; J gene: TRBJ2-1; V gene: TRBV18; D gene: TRBD2; CDR3 length: 15; CDR3 DNA: TGTGCCAGCTCAGCACTAGCGGGGGGTTACAATGAGCAGTTCTTC; CDR3 protein: CASSALAGGYNEQFF
clone size: NA; J gene: TRBJ1-4; V gene: TRBV4-3; D gene: NA; CDR3 length: 15; CDR3 DNA: TGCGCCAGCAGTCATTCAGGGTCAGGCGGGGAAAAACTGTTTTTT; CDR3 protein: CASSHSGSGGEKLFF
clone size: NA; J gene: TRBJ1-5; V gene: TRBV11-1; D gene: NA; CDR3 length: 16; CDR3 DNA: TGTGCCAGCAGCTTCCAACCTCGGGAGTGCGATCAGCCCCAGCATTTT; CDR3 protein: CASSFQPRECDQPQHF
clone size: NA; J gene: TRBJ1-2; V gene: TRBV7-2; D gene: NA; CDR3 length: 16; CDR3 DNA: TGTGCCAGCAGCCTTAGTAGAGACAGCTCTAACTATGGCTACACCTTC; CDR3 protein: CASSLSRDSSNYGYTF
clone size: NA; J gene: TRBJ1-5; V gene: TRBV12-2; D gene: NA; CDR3 length: 16; CDR3 DNA: TGTGCAAGTCGAGTGGCCCTCTGGGGGGGTCATCAGCCCCAGCATTTT; CDR3 protein: CASRVALWGGHQPQHF
clone size: few; J gene: TRBJ2-3; V gene: TRBV7-2; D gene: TRBD2; CDR3 length: 15; CDR3 DNA: TGTGCCAGCAGCTTGACTAGCGAGAACACAGATACGCAGTATTTT; CDR3 protein: CASSLTSENTDTQYF
clone size: once; J gene: TRBJ2-5; V gene: TRBV5-4; D gene: NA; CDR3 length: 15; CDR3 DNA: TGTGCCAGCAGCTTGGAAGGGGGGTACCAAGAGACCCAGTACTTC; CDR3 protein: CASSLEGGYQETQYF
clone size: NA; J gene: TRBJ2-2; V gene: TRBV5-1; D gene: NA; CDR3 length: 15; CDR3 DNA: TGCGCCAGCAGCTTGGCGGGACAAGACACCGGGGAGCTGTTTTTT; CDR3 protein: CASSLAGQDTGELFF
clone size: NA; J gene: TRBJ1-1; V gene: TRBV27; D gene: NA; CDR3 length: 12; CDR3 DNA: TGTGCCAGCGGGGCAAGGAACACTGAAGCTTTCTTT; CDR3 protein: CASGARNTEAFF
clone size: once; J gene: TRBJ1-1; V gene: TRBV3-1/TRBV3-2; D gene: TRBD1; CDR3 length: 15; CDR3 DNA: TGTGCCAGCAGCCAATCGGACAGGCCCCTTACTGAAGCTTTCTTT; CDR3 protein: CASSQSDRPLTEAFF
clone size: NA; J gene: TRBJ2-7; V gene: TRBV5-4; D gene: TRBD2; CDR3 length: 15; CDR3 DNA: TGTGCCAGCAGCATGGGACTAGCGGGAGCCTACGAGCAGTACTTC; CDR3 protein: CASSMGLAGAYEQYF
clone size: NA; J gene: TRBJ2-3; V gene: TRBV19; D gene: NA; CDR3 length: 13; CDR3 DNA: TGTGCCAGTAGACCTGGGAGCACAGATACGCAGTATTTT; CDR3 protein: CASRPGSTDTQYF
clone size: once; J gene: TRBJ1-2; V gene: TRBV4-3; D gene: NA; CDR3 length: 12; CDR3 DNA: TGCGCCAGCAGCCGGGTGCCCGGAGGCTACACCTTC; CDR3 protein: CASSRVPGGYTF
clone size: NA; J gene: TRBJ1-5; V gene: TRBV18; D gene: NA; CDR3 length: 15; CDR3 DNA: TGTGCCAGCTCACCACCCGGGGGGGGCAATCAGCCCCAGCATTTT; CDR3 protein: CASSPPGGGNQPQHF
clone size: once; J gene: TRBJ1-1; V gene: TRBV3-1/TRBV3-2; D gene: TRBD1; CDR3 length: 14; CDR3 DNA: TGTGCCAGCAGCCAAGGGACAGGGAGGGGTGAAGCTTTCTTT; CDR3 protein: CASSQGTGRGEAFF
clone size: NA; J gene: TRBJ1-5; V gene: TRBV28; D gene: NA; CDR3 length: 14; CDR3 DNA: TGTGCCAGCAGGCCTCCCGGGGGGGGTCAGCCCCAGCATTTT; CDR3 protein: CASRPPGGGQPQHF
clone size: NA; J gene: TRBJ1-4; V gene: TRBV7-7; D gene: NA; CDR3 length: 13; CDR3 DNA: TGTGCCAGCAGCTCCCAAGAAGGGGAAAAACTGTTTTTT; CDR3 protein: CASSSQEGEKLFF
clone size: once; J gene: TRBJ2-5; V gene: TRBV19; D gene: NA; CDR3 length: 11; CDR3 DNA: TGTGCCAGTTTGCTGGGGGAGACCCAGTACTTC; CDR3 protein: CASLLGETQYF
clone size: NA; J gene: TRBJ2-7; V gene: TRBV7-2; D gene: TRBD2; CDR3 length: 17; CDR3 DNA: TGTGCCAGCAGCTTAATGGCTAGCGGGGGGGTATTTAGTGAGCAGTACTTC; CDR3 protein: CASSLMASGGVFSEQYF
clone size: NA; J gene: TRBJ2-1; V gene: TRBV10-1; D gene: TRBD2; CDR3 length: 16; CDR3 DNA: TGCGCCAGCAGTGTAGTCATGACTAGCGGGGGCGATGAGCAGTTCTTC; CDR3 protein: CASSVVMTSGGDEQFF
clone size: NA; J gene: TRBJ2-7; V gene: TRBV27; D gene: NA; CDR3 length: 13; CDR3 DNA: TGTGCCAGCAGTTCACAGGGTCCCTACGAGCAGTACTTC; CDR3 protein: CASSSQGPYEQYF
clone size: NA; J gene: TRBJ1-5; V gene: TRBV6-5; D gene: NA; CDR3 length: 15; CDR3 DNA: TGTGCCAGCAGTTACTCGGCAGATAGCAATCAGCCCCAGCATTTT; CDR3 protein: CASSYSADSNQPQHF
clone size: NA; J gene: TRBJ1-1; V gene: TRBV5-8; D gene: TRBD1; CDR3 length: 14; CDR3 DNA: TGTGCCAGCAGCTTGCATCCAGGGGGCACTGAAGCTTTCTTT; CDR3 protein: CASSLHPGGTEAFF
clone size: NA; J gene: TRBJ1-2; V gene: TRBV13; D gene: NA; CDR3 length: 14; CDR3 DNA: TGTGCCAGCAGCGCAAGACCGATAGAGGGCGGCTACACCTTC; CDR3 protein: CASSARPIEGGYTF
clone size: NA; J gene: TRBJ1-6; V gene: TRBV7-9; D gene: NA; CDR3 length: 13; CDR3 DNA: TGTGCCAGCAGCTTAGAGAATAATTCACCCCTCCACTTT; CDR3 protein: CASSLENNSPLHF
clone size: few; J gene: TRBJ1-5; V gene: TRBV28; D gene: NA; CDR3 length: 13; CDR3 DNA: TGTGCCAGCAGTTTTGGGGGCAATCAGCCCCAGCATTTT; CDR3 protein: CASSFGGNQPQHF
clone size: NA; J gene: TRBJ1-2; V gene: TRBV5-6; D gene: TRBD1; CDR3 length: 15; CDR3 DNA: TGTGCCAGCAGCTTCGGGACAGGGGTGGGCTATGGCTACACCTTC; CDR3 protein: CASSFGTGVGYGYTF
clone size: NA; J gene: TRBJ1-5; V gene: TRBV12-3/TRBV12-4; D gene: NA; CDR3 length: 12; CDR3 DNA: TGTGCCAGCAGGTCCTCTTATCAGCCCCAGCATTTT; CDR3 protein: CASRSSYQPQHF
clone size: NA; J gene: TRBJ1-4; V gene: TRBV28; D gene: NA; CDR3 length: 14; CDR3 DNA: TGTGCCAGCAGTTCTCCAGACGGTAATCAAAAACTGTTTTTT; CDR3 protein: CASSSPDGNQKLFF
clone size: NA; J gene: TRBJ2-2; V gene: TRBV4-1; D gene: TRBD1; CDR3 length: 17; CDR3 DNA: TGCGCCAGCAGCCAAGGGGGGACAGGGATGAACACCGGGGAGCTGTTTTTT; CDR3 protein: CASSQGGTGMNTGELFF
clone size: NA; J gene: TRBJ2-7; V gene: TRBV5-1; D gene: NA; CDR3 length: 13; CDR3 DNA: TGCGCCAGCAGCTCCAGTCTCTCCTACGAGCAGTACTTC; CDR3 protein: CASSSSLSYEQYF
clone size: few; J gene: TRBJ1-1; V gene: TRBV7-7; D gene: NA; CDR3 length: 15; CDR3 DNA: TGTGCCAGCAGCTTAGGGGCAGGGGAGGGGACTGAAGCTTTCTTT; CDR3 protein: CASSLGAGEGTEAFF
clone size: NA; J gene: TRBJ1-3; V gene: TRBV19; D gene: NA; CDR3 length: 18; CDR3 DNA: TGTGCCAGTAGTATAGCTCTGCAGGCAGATCTCTCTGGAAACACCATATATTTT; CDR3 protein: CASSIALQADLSGNTIYF
clone size: few; J gene: TRBJ1-2; V gene: TRBV5-1; D gene: TRBD1; CDR3 length: 17; CDR3 DNA: TGCGCCAGCACCTCCGGTCCCCGACAGGGACACGCAGGTGGCTACACCTTC; CDR3 protein: CASTSGPRQGHAGGYTF
clone size: once; J gene: TRBJ1-4; V gene: TRBV4-3; D gene: NA; CDR3 length: 16; CDR3 DNA: TGCGCCAGCAGCCAAGATTGGCAGGGGACTAATGAAAAACTGTTTTTT; CDR3 protein: CASSQDWQGTNEKLFF
clone size: NA; J gene: TRBJ2-1; V gene: TRBV6-6; D gene: NA; CDR3 length: 12; CDR3 DNA: TGTGCCAGCAGTTACGGAGGGCTTGAGCAGTTCTTC; CDR3 protein: CASSYGGLEQFF
clone size: once; J gene: TRBJ2-7; V gene: TRBV5-4; D gene: TRBD1; CDR3 length: 15; CDR3 DNA: TGTGCCAGCAGCCTACGGACAGGGGAGAAGGACGAGCAGTACTTC; CDR3 protein: CASSLRTGEKDEQYF
clone size: NA; J gene: TRBJ1-5; V gene: TRBV6-1; D gene: NA; CDR3 length: 11; CDR3 DNA: TGTGCCAGCAGTGAAGACATACCCCAGCATTTT; CDR3 protein: CASSEDIPQHF
clone size: NA; J gene: TRBJ1-2; V gene: TRBV27; D gene: NA; CDR3 length: 16; CDR3 DNA: TGTGCCAGCAGTCCCCAGGACAGCCGATCTAACTATGGCTACACCTTC; CDR3 protein: CASSPQDSRSNYGYTF
clone size: NA; J gene: TRBJ1-2; V gene: TRBV5-8; D gene: NA; CDR3 length: 15; CDR3 DNA: TGTGCCAGCAGCTACGGGTCAAAAGTCGTCTATGGCTACACCTTC; CDR3 protein: CASSYGSKVVYGYTF
clone size: NA; J gene: TRBJ2-3; V gene: TRBV5-6; D gene: TRBD2; CDR3 length: 16; CDR3 DNA: TGTGCCAGCAGCTTATATCTAGCGGGGAGCACAGATACGCAGTATTTT; CDR3 protein: CASSLYLAGSTDTQYF
clone size: NA; J gene: TRBJ2-7; V gene: TRBV5-4; D gene: TRBD2; CDR3 length: 16; CDR3 DNA: TGTGCCAGCAGCTCCCCACGGGGGGGGCGCGAGGACGAGCAGTACTTC; CDR3 protein: CASSSPRGGREDEQYF
clone size: NA; J gene: TRBJ1-1; V gene: TRBV18; D gene: NA; CDR3 length: 15; CDR3 DNA: TGTGCCAGCTCACCCAATATGGACAGCAACACTGAAGCTTTCTTT; CDR3 protein: CASSPNMDSNTEAFF
clone size: NA; J gene: TRBJ2-7; V gene: TRBV27; D gene: TRBD1; CDR3 length: 14; CDR3 DNA: TGTGCCAGCAGTTTCCGGGACAGGCCCTACGAGCAGTACTTC; CDR3 protein: CASSFRDRPYEQYF
clone size: NA; J gene: TRBJ2-1; V gene: TRBV9; D gene: NA; CDR3 length: 17; CDR3 DNA: TGTGCCAGCAGCACCCGCCTAGAAGGGGGTTCCTACAATGAGCAGTTCTTC; CDR3 protein: CASSTRLEGGSYNEQFF
clone size: NA; J gene: TRBJ2-7; V gene: TRBV5-6; D gene: NA; CDR3 length: 14; CDR3 DNA: TGTGCCAGCAGCTTGAGCAGGGTCGGCCGGGAGCAGTACTTC; CDR3 protein: CASSLSRVGREQYF
clone size: NA; J gene: TRBJ2-3; V gene: TRBV27; D gene: TRBD2; CDR3 length: 15; CDR3 DNA: TGTGCCAGCAGCCCCGGGACTAGCGTAACAGATACGCAGTATTTT; CDR3 protein: CASSPGTSVTDTQYF